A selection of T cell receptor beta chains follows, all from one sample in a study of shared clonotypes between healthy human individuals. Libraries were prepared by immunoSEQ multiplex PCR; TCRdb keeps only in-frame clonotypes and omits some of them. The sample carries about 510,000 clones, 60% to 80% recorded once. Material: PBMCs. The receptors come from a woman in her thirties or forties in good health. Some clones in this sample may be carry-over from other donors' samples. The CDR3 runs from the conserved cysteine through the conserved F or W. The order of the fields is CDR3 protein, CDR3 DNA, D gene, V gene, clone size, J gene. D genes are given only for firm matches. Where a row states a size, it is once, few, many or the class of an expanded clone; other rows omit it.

CDR3 protein: CASDRDSDEQYF
CDR3 DNA: TGTGCCAGTGACAGGGATAGCGATGAGCAGTACTTC
D gene: TRBD1
V gene: TRBV2
clone size: .
J gene: TRBJ2-7

CDR3 protein: CASSQRVDQPQHF
CDR3 DNA: TGCGCCAGCAGCCAGAGGGTGGATCAGCCCCAGCATTTT
D gene: .
V gene: TRBV4-1
clone size: .
J gene: TRBJ1-5

CDR3 protein: CASNEGKRDYGYTF
CDR3 DNA: TGTGCCAGCAATGAGGGAAAAAGAGACTATGGCTACACCTTC
D gene: .
V gene: TRBV5-6
clone size: .
J gene: TRBJ1-2

CDR3 protein: CASSEVGGSSYEQYF
CDR3 DNA: TGCGCCAGCAGTGAGGTCGGCGGGAGCTCCTACGAGCAGTACTTC
D gene: TRBD2
V gene: TRBV10-2
clone size: .
J gene: TRBJ2-7

CDR3 protein: CASSFLAGEGGEQFF
CDR3 DNA: TGTGCCAGCAGCTTTTTAGCGGGAGAGGGGGGTGAGCAGTTCTTC
D gene: TRBD2
V gene: TRBV11-3
clone size: .
J gene: TRBJ2-1

CDR3 protein: CASSVGQPQHF
CDR3 DNA: TGTGCCAGCAGTGTCGGACAGCCCCAGCATTTT
D gene: .
V gene: TRBV2
clone size: few
J gene: TRBJ1-5

CDR3 protein: CASSLQGAGSYEQYF
CDR3 DNA: TGTGCCAGCAGTTTACAGGGGGCTGGCTCCTACGAGCAGTACTTC
D gene: TRBD1
V gene: TRBV28
clone size: .
J gene: TRBJ2-7

CDR3 protein: CASSPGQPRNIQYF
CDR3 DNA: TGTGCCAGCTCACCGGGGCAACCACGAAACATTCAGTACTTC
D gene: .
V gene: TRBV18
clone size: few
J gene: TRBJ2-4

CDR3 protein: CASSLAANTDTQYF
CDR3 DNA: TGTGCCAGCAGCTTAGCGGCCAACACAGATACGCAGTATTTT
D gene: .
V gene: TRBV7-9
clone size: few
J gene: TRBJ2-3

CDR3 protein: CASRDPGELFF
CDR3 DNA: TGTGCCAGCAGGGATCCCGGGGAGCTGTTTTTT
D gene: .
V gene: TRBV6-6
clone size: .
J gene: TRBJ2-2

CDR3 protein: CASSPDPGTANTGELFF
CDR3 DNA: TGTGCCAGCAGCCCAGACCCCGGGACGGCGAACACCGGGGAGCTGTTTTTT
D gene: .
V gene: TRBV7-3
clone size: .
J gene: TRBJ2-2

CDR3 protein: CASSDYRDGGYTF
CDR3 DNA: TGTGCCAGCAGTGACTACAGGGATGGTGGCTACACCTTC
D gene: .
V gene: TRBV6-5
clone size: .
J gene: TRBJ1-2

CDR3 protein: CASSLAGMNTEAFF
CDR3 DNA: TGTGCCAGCAGCTTAGCAGGAATGAACACTGAAGCTTTCTTT
D gene: .
V gene: TRBV7-3
clone size: few
J gene: TRBJ1-1

CDR3 protein: CASSPGGGYEQYF
CDR3 DNA: TGTGCCAGCAGTCCAGGGGGCGGGTACGAGCAGTACTTC
D gene: TRBD1
V gene: TRBV27
clone size: .
J gene: TRBJ2-7

CDR3 protein: CASSQFWHRETQYF
CDR3 DNA: TGCGCCAGCAGTCAATTTTGGCATCGAGAGACCCAGTACTTC
D gene: .
V gene: TRBV23-1
clone size: .
J gene: TRBJ2-5

CDR3 protein: CAAVPYNEQFF
CDR3 DNA: TGTGCCGCAGTGCCATACAATGAGCAGTTCTTC
D gene: .
V gene: TRBV27
clone size: .
J gene: TRBJ2-1

CDR3 protein: CAISGTTDTGNTIYF
CDR3 DNA: TGTGCCATCAGTGGGACCACGGACACTGGAAACACCATATATTTT
D gene: .
V gene: TRBV10-3
clone size: .
J gene: TRBJ1-3